This T cell receptor beta chain was identified in a study of cytomegalovirus exposure and HLA in healthy donors. Broader study findings: Cytomegalovirus-associated status was assigned to fewer than 200 TCR beta chains. One variant, a missense change in DCLRE1C, was linked in a later analysis to TCR beta V- and J-gene trimming. Reports indicated that the classifier achieved high specificity and sensitivity in diagnosing cytomegalovirus status.

The PCR had 60 Vbeta and 13 Jbeta primers. The table came from immunoSEQ multiplex PCR; TCRdb's copy has only in-frame clones and leaves some out. The repertoire table contains tens of thousands of clones. There are 16 residues in the CDR3. Germline-derived CDR1 and CDR2 are WNHNN and SYGVQD (reference sequence). V gave up 1 base and J gave up 15 bases, with 22 bases separating them. Healthy people donating bone marrow made up the donors. To note about this clone: Its antigen is unidentified.

This chain uses TRBV10-1 with TRBJ1-6; D gene unclear. The sequenced material came from PBMCs. This clonotype originated in a man aged 40-49 years in good health and CMV-seronegative. DNA of the CDR3: TGCGCCAGCAGTGAGTGCGGAGAGGCCCATGGGTTTGTCCTCCACTTT. Protein product: CASSECGEAHGFVLHF.